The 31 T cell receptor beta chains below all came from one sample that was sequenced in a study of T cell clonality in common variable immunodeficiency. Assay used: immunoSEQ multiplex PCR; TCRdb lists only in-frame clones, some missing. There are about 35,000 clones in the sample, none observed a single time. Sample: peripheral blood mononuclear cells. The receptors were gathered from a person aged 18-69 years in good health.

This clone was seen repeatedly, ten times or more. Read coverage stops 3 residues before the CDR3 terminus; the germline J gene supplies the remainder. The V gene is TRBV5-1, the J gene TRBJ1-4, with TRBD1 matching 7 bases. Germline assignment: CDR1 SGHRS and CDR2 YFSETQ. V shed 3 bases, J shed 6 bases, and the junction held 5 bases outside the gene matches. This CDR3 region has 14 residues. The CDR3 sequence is CASSSGQVYEKLFF. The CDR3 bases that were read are TGCGCCAGCAGCTCTGGACAGGTTTATGAAAAA.

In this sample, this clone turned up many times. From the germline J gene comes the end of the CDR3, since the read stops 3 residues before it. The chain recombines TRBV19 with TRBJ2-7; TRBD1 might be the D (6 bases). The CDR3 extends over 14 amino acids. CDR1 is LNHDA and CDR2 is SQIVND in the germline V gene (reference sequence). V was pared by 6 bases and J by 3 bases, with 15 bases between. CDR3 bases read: TGTGCCAGTAGCCTATCTAGGGGACACTACGAG. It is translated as CASSLSRGHYE. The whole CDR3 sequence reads CASSLSRGHYEQYF.

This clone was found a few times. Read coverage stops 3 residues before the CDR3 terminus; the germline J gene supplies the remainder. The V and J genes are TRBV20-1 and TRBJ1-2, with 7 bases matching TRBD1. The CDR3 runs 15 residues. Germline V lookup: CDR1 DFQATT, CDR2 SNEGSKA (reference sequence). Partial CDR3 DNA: TGCAGTGCTAGAGATCAGACAGGGCATTTATACGAC. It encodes CSARDQTGHLYD. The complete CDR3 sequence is CSARDQTGHLYDYTF.

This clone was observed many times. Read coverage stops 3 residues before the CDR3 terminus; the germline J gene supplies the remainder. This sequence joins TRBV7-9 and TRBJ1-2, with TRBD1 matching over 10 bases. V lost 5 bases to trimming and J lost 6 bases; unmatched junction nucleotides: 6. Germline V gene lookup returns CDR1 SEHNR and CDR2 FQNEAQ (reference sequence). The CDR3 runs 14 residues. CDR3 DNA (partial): TGTGCCAGCAGCCCCGGACAGGGGGGGGATGGC. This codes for CASSPGQGGDG. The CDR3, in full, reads CASSPGQGGDGYTF.

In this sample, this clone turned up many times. The part of the CDR3 DNA that was read is TGCAGTGCTAGCGTATGGGGGGGAAATGAGGAAAAA. Amino acids: CSASVWGGNEEK. The full CDR3 is CSASVWGGNEEKLFF. The chain has TRBV20-1 and TRBJ1-4; possible D gene TRBD1, 5 bases. The read gets to within 3 residues of the CDR3 end, and the germline J gene fills in the rest. The germline gives CDR1 DFQATT, CDR2 SNEGSKA (reference sequence). V dropped 3 bases and J dropped 8 bases, with 19 bases sitting between them. The CDR3 is 15 residues long.

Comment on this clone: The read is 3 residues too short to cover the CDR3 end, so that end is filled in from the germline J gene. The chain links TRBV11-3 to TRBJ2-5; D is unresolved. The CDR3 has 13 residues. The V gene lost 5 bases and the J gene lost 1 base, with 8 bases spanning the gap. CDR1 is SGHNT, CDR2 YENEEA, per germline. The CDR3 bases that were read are TGTGCCAGCAGCGTCACAAGCCAAGAGACC. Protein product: CASSVTSQET. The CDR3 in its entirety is CASSVTSQETQYF.

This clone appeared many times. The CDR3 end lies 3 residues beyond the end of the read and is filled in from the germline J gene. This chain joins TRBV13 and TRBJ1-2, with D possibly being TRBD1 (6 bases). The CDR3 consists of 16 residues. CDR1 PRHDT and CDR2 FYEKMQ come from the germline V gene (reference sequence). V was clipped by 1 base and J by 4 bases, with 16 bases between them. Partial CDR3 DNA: TGTGCCAGCAGCTTAGTAACACAGGGCCGGGGCTATGGC. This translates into CASSLVTQGRGYG. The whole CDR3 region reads CASSLVTQGRGYGYTF.

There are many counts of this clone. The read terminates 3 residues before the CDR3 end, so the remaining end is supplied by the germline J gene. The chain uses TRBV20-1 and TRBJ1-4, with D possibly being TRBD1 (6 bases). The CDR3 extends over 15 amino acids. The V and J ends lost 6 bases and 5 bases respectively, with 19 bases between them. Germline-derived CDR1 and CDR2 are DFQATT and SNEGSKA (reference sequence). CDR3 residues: CSANDLGGPNEKLFF. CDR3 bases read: TGCAGTGCAAACGATCTCGGGGGGCCCAATGAAAAA.

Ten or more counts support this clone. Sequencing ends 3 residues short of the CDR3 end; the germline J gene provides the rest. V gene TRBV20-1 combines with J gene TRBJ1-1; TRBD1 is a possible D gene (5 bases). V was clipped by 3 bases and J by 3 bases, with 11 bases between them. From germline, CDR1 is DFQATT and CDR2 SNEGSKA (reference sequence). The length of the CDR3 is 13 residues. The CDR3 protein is CSASRQGDTEAFF. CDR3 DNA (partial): TGCAGTGCTAGCCGTCAGGGTGACACTGAA.

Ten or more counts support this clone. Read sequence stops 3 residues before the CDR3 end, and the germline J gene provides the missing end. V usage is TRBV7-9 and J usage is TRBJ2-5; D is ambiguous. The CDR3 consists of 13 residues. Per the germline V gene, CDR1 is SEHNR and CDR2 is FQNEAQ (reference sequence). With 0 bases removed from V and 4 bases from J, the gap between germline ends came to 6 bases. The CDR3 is CASSLAAVETQYF. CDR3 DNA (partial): TGTGCCAGCAGCTTAGCGGCAGTAGAGACC.

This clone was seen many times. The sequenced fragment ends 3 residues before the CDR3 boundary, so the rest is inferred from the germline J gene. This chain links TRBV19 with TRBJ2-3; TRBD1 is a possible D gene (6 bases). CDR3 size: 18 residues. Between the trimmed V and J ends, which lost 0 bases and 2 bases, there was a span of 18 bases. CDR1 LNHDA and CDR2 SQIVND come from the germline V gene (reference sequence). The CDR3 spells CASSIDRGQRKNTDTQYF. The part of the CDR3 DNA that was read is TGTGCCAGTAGTATAGACCGAGGACAGCGGAAGAACACAGATACG. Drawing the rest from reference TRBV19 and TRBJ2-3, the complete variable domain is DGGITQSPKYLFRKEGQNVTLSCEQNLNHDAMYWYRQDPGQGLRLIYYSQIVNDFQKGDIAEGYSVSREKKESFPLTVTSAQKNPTAFYLCASSIDRGQRKNTDTQYFGPGTRLTVL.

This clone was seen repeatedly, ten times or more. This CDR3 reads CATSRRAGEQFF. Incomplete CDR3 DNA: TGTGCCACCAGTAGAAGGGCCGGTGAG. The genes are TRBV15 and TRBJ2-1, with D unclear. The read finishes 3 residues shy of the CDR3 end, and the germline J gene is used to complete it. Trimming took off 6 bases at V and 9 bases at J, with 12 bases between the two ends. Germline CDR1 LNHNV, CDR2 YYDKDF (reference sequence). This CDR3 contains 12 residues.

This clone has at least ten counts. The CDR3 sequence is CASSYSTGGTYNEQFF. The CDR3 DNA, read in part, is TGCGCCAGCAGCTATTCCACGGGTGGTACCTACAATGAG. The V call is TRBV5-1, the J call TRBJ2-1; D remains ambiguous. The missing CDR3 end, 3 residues past where the read stops, is filled in from the germline J gene. V was cut by 3 bases and J by 2 bases, with 15 bases left in between. In germline, CDR1 is SGHRS, CDR2 YFSETQ. The CDR3 is 16 residues long.

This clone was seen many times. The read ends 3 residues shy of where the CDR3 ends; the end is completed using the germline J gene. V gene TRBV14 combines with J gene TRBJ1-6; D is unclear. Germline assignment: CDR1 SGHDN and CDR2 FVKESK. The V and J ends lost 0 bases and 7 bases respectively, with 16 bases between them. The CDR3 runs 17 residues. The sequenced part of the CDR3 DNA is TGTGCCAGCAGCCAAGAAGGCATGGAGGCAGGCAATTCACCC. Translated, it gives CASSQEGMEAGNSP. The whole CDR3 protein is CASSQEGMEAGNSPLHF.

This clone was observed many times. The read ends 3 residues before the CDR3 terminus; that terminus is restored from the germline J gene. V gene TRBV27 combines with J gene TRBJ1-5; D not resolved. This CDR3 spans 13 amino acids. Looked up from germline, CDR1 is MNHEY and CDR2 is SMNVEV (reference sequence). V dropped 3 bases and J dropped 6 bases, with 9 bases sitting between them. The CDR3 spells CASSFSYIQPQHF. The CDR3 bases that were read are TGTGCCAGCAGTTTTTCCTATATTCAGCCC.

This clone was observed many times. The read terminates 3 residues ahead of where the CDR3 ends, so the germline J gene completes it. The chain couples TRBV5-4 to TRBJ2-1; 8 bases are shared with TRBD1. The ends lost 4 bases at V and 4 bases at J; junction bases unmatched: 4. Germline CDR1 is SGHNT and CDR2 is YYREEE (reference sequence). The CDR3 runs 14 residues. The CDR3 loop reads CASSPDRVYNEQFF. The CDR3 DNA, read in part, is TGTGCCAGCAGCCCGGACAGGGTTTACAATGAG.

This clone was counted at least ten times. This chain's CDR3 is CAITGTGENTEAFF. The sequenced part of the CDR3 DNA is TGTGCCATCACAGGGACAGGGGAGAACACTGAA. The J gene is TRBJ1-1, the V gene TRBV10-3; the match to TRBD1 covers 10 bases. The read ends 3 residues shy of where the CDR3 ends; the end is completed using the germline J gene. This CDR3 is built from 14 residues. The ends lost 7 bases at V and 1 base at J; junction bases unmatched: 3. Germline loops: CDR1 ENHRY, CDR2 SYGVKD.

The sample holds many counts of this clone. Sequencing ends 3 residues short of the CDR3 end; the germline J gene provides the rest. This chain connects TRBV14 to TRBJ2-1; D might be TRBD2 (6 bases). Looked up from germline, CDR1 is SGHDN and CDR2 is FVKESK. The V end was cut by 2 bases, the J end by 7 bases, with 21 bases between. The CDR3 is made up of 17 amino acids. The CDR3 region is CASSQLPGLGSVNEQFF. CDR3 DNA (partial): TGTGCCAGCAGCCAATTACCGGGACTCGGGTCGGTGAATGAG.

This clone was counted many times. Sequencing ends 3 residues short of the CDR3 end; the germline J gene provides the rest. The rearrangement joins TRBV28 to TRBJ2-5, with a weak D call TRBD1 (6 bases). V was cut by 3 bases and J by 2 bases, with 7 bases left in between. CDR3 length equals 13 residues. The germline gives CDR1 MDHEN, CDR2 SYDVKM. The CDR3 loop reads CASSLDSQETQYF. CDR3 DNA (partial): TGTGCCAGCAGTTTGGACAGTCAAGAGACC.

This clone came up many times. CDR3 DNA (partial): TGTGCCACCAGTGACCACCGGGACAACTTAGGCACCGGGGAG. Its translation is CATSDHRDNLGTGE. The CDR3 reads in full as CATSDHRDNLGTGELFF. The V gene is TRBV24-1, the J gene TRBJ2-2; D is perhaps TRBD1 (6 bases). The read terminates 3 residues ahead of where the CDR3 ends, so the germline J gene completes it. Trimming pared 4 bases from V and 4 bases from J, leaving 18 bases between. This CDR3 spans 17 amino acids. Germline V gene lookup returns CDR1 KGHDR and CDR2 SFDVKD.

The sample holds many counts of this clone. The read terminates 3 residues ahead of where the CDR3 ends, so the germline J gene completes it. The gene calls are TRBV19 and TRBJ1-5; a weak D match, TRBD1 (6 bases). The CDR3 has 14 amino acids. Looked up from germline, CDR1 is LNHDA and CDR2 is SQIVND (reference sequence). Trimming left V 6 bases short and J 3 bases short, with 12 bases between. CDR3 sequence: CASRDRTNNQPQHF. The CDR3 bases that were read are TGTGCCAGTAGGGACAGAACTAACAATCAGCCC.

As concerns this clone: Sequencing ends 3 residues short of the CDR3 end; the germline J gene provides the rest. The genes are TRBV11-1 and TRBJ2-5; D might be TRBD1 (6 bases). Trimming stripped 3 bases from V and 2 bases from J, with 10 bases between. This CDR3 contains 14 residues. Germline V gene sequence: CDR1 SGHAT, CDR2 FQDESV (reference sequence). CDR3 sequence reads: CASSFGTSQETQYF. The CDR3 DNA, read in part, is TGTGCCAGCAGCTTTGGGACATCTCAAGAGACC.

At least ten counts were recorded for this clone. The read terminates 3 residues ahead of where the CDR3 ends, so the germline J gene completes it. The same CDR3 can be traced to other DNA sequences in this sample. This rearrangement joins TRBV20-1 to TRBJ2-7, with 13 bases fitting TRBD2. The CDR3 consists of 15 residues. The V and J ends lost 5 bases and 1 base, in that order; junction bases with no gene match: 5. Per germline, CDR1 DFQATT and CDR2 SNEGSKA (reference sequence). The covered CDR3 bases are TGCAGTGCTTCCGGACTAGCGGGAGTATCCTACGAG. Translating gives CSASGLAGVSYE. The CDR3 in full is CSASGLAGVSYEQYF.

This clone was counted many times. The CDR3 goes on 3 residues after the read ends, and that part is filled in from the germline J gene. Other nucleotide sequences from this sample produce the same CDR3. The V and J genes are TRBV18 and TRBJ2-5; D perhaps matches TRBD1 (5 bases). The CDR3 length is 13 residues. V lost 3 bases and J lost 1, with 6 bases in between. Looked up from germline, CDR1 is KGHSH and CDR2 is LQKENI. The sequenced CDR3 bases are TGTGCCAGCTCACCGGGGCTCCAAGAGACC. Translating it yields CASSPGLQET. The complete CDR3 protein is CASSPGLQETQYF.

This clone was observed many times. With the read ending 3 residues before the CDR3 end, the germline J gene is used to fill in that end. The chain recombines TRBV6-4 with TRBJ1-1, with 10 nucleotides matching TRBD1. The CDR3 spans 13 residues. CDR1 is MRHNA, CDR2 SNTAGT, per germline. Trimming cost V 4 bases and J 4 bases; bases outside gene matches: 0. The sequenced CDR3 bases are TGTGCCAGCAGTGGGGACAGGGGCACTGAA. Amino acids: CASSGDRGTE. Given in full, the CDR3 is CASSGDRGTEAFF.

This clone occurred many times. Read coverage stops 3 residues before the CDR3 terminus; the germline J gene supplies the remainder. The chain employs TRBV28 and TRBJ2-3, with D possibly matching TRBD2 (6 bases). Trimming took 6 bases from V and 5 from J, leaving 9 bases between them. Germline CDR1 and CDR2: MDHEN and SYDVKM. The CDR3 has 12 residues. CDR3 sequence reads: CASSFSGDTQYF. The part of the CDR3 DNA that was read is TGTGCCAGCAGCTTTAGCGGAGATACG.

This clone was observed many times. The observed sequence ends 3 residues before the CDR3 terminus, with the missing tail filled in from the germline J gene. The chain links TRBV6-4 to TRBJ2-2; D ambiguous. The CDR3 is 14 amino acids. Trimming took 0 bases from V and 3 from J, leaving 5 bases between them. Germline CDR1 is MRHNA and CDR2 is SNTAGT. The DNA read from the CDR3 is TGTGCCAGCAGTGACTCCCCGGACACCGGGGAG. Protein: CASSDSPDTGE. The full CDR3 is CASSDSPDTGELFF.

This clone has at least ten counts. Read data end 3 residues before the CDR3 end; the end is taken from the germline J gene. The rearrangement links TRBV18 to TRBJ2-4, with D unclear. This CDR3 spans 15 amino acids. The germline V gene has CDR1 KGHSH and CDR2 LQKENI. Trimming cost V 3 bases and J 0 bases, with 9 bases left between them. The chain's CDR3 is CASSPELLAKNIQYF. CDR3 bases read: TGTGCCAGCTCACCGGAACTACTAGCCAAAAACATT.

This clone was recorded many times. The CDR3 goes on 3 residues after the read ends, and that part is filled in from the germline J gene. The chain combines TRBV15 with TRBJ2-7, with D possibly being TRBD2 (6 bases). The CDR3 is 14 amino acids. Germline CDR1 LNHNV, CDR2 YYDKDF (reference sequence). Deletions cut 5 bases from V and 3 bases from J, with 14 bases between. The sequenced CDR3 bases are TGTGCCACCAGCTTGGCTAGCGATCACTACGAG. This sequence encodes CATSLASDHYE. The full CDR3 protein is CATSLASDHYEQYF.

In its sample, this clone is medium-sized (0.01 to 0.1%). CDR3 sequence: CASSNQGMGIQYF. The sequenced CDR3 bases are TGTGCCAGTAGTAACCAGGGGATGGGGATT. J is TRBJ2-4 and V is TRBV19; the D gene is possibly TRBD1 (6 bases). The CDR3 extends 3 residues past the end of the read, so its final part is completed from the germline J gene. The CDR3 length is 13 residues. CDR1 is LNHDA and CDR2 is SQIVND in the germline V gene (reference sequence).

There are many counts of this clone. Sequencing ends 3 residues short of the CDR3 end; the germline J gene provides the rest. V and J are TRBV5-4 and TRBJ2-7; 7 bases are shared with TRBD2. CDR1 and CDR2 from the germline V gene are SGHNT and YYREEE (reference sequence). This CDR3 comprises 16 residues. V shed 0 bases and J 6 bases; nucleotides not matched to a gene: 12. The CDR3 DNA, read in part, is TGTGCCAGCAGCTTGGCCGGGGATGGGAGGGTTGGCGAG. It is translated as CASSLAGDGRVGE. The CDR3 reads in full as CASSLAGDGRVGEQYF.